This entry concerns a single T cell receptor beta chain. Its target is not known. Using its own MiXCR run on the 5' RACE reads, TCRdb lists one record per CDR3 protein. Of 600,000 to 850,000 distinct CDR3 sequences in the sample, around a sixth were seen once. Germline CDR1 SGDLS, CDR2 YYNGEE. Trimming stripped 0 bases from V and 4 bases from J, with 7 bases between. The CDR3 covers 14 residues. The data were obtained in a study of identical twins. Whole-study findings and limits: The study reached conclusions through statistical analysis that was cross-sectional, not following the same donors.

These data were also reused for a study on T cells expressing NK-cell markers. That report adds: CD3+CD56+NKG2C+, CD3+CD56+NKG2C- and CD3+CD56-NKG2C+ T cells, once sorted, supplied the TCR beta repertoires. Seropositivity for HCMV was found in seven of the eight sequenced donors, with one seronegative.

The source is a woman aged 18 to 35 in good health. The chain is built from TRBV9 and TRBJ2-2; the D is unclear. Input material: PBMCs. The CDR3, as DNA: TGTGCCAGCAGCGTAGCCTGGCGCACCGGGGAGCTGTTTTTT. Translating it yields CASSVAWRTGELFF.